The count of the clone carrying this TCR beta chain is one. This entry is derived from a study of blood T cell repertoires in COVID-19. About the research overall: Both acute and convalescent COVID-19 samples were obtained from the United States, Italy and Spain. Sample material is recorded as cDNA or gDNA derived from T cells, B-cell-depleted T cells, or PBMCs.

The CDR3 covers 12 residues. The germline V gene has CDR1 LGHDT and CDR2 YNNKEL (reference sequence). V was clipped by 6 bases and J by 4 bases, with 10 bases between them. How the authors handled the data: It was from reference gene primer amplification that nucleated cell counts were estimated. Profiling relied on immunoSEQ multiplex PCR, and the TCRdb table lists in-frame clones only, not all of them. The V and J calls and clone size are taken from that table; D and trimming were inferred from the DNA. Of approximately 280,000 clones detected, roughly 87% appear once; the ten largest clones hold less than 10%.

The sequence came from a man aged 18 to 30 with active or convalescent COVID-19. The chain carries TRBV3-1 (or the pseudogene TRBV3-2) and TRBJ2-7; D is unclear. The sample comprised peripheral blood. For the CDR3, the DNA is TGTGCCAGCAGTGCGGCCGGTTACGAGCAGTACTTC. Encoded protein: CASSAAGYEQYF.